These 24 T cell receptor beta chains share one sample of origin, sequenced in a study of blood T cell repertoires in COVID-19. Measured with immunoSEQ multiplex PCR; TCRdb has only the in-frame clones, and not every one. The data show roughly 220,000 clones, with more than 80% seen just once and 3.5% to 4.5% held by the top ten. The sequenced sample was PBMCs or T cells enriched from blood (not recorded which). The receptor set was obtained from a woman aged 40 to 55 with acute COVID-19.

With regard to this clone: The same CDR3 also results from other DNA sequences found in this sample. The chain joins TRBV2 to TRBJ2-7, with TRBD1 identical over 7 bases. The CDR3 is made up of 18 amino acids. Trimming cost V 1 base and J 2 bases; bases outside gene matches: 14. In germline, CDR1 is SNHLY, CDR2 FYNNEI. In DNA form, the CDR3 reads TGTGCCAGCAGTGAAGTGGTGGAAGGGCAGGGGGATACCTACGAGCAGTACGTC. As protein: CASSEVVEGQGDTYEQYV.

The chain links TRBV4-1 to TRBJ1-2, with 9 bases fitting TRBD1. Losses at the gene ends were 2 bases for V and 5 bases for J; bases not matched to a gene: 12. The CDR3 contains 17 residues. CDR1 and CDR2 from the germline V gene are MGHRA and YSYEKL. The CDR3 loop is CASSQRPGTGRRYGYTF. The CDR3 coding sequence is TGCGCCAGCAGCCAACGTCCCGGGACAGGGAGAAGGTATGGCTACACCTTC.

The V call is TRBV6-5, the J call TRBJ1-2; 11 positions agree with TRBD1. The junction had 10 bases not matched to a gene; V was cut back by 3 bases and J by 7 bases. CDR1 and CDR2 (germline): MNHEY, SVGAGI. CDR3 length: 16 residues. The CDR3 nucleotides are TGTGCCAGCAGTTATGCTAGGACAGGGGGCGCAGGTGGCTACACCTTC. Its translation: CASSYARTGGAGGYTF.

The V gene is TRBV5-1, the J gene TRBJ1-1; no clear D. CDR1 is SGHRS and CDR2 is YFSETQ in the germline V gene. This CDR3 comprises 13 residues. The V and J ends lost 2 bases and 1 base respectively, with 6 bases between them. CDR3 in amino acids: CASSFVENTEAFF. In DNA, the CDR3 is TGCGCCAGCAGCTTTGTAGAGAACACTGAAGCTTTCTTT.

This chain connects TRBV18 to TRBJ2-1, with TRBD1 identical over 11 bases. Germline V gene sequence: CDR1 KGHSH, CDR2 LQKENI. The J segment lost 6 bases and the V segment lost 6 bases, leaving 4 bases of the junction unmatched. The CDR3 runs to 14 residues. CDR3 bases: TGTGCCAGCTCCCCCGGGACAGGGGGCAATGAGCAGTTCTTC. This codes for CASSPGTGGNEQFF.

V gene TRBV9 combines with J gene TRBJ1-1; weak D call: TRBD1 (6 bases). V dropped 3 bases and J dropped 4 bases, with 10 bases sitting between them. In germline, CDR1 is SGDLS, CDR2 YYNGEE. The CDR3 has 13 residues. CDR3 coding DNA: TGTGCCAGCAGCGCTCGGACAGCCACTGAAGCTTTCTTT. Amino acids: CASSARTATEAFF. The full variable domain, with the rest looked up from reference TRBV9 and TRBJ1-1, is DSGVTQTPKHLITATGQRVTLRCSPRSGDLSVYWYQQSLDQGLQFLIQYYNGEERAKGNILERFSAQQFPDLHSELNLSSLELGDSALYFCASSARTATEAFFGQGTRLTVV.

CDR3 residues: CASYITGASYEQYF. As DNA, the CDR3 is TGTGCCAGCTATATAACAGGGGCATCCTACGAGCAGTACTTC. The rearrangement uses TRBV6-5 and TRBJ2-7, with 7 bases aligning to TRBD1. Germline V lookup: CDR1 MNHEY, CDR2 SVGAGI. Trimming took 8 bases from V and 1 from J; bases not matched to a gene: 8. The CDR3 spans 14 residues.

This chain links TRBV2 with TRBJ2-3; 8 positions agree with TRBD2. This CDR3 is built from 15 residues. After removal of 10 bases from V and 1 base from J, the junction contained 10 bases not matched to a gene. CDR1 is SNHLY, CDR2 FYNNEI, per germline. Here the CDR3 reads CATPGGRGGTDTQYF. For the CDR3, the DNA is TGTGCCACCCCGGGGGGGCGGGGGGGCACAGATACGCAGTATTTT.

The rearrangement links TRBV20-1 to TRBJ1-4; D ambiguous. The CDR3 contains 11 residues. V was pared by 5 bases and J by 11 bases, with 12 bases between. Germline V lookup: CDR1 DFQATT, CDR2 SNEGSKA (reference sequence). The CDR3 region is CSAEGIGKLFF. The CDR3, as DNA: TGCAGTGCTGAAGGAATCGGGAAACTGTTTTTT.

A note on this clone: Other nucleotide sequences in the sample specify the same CDR3. The V call is TRBV5-1, the J call TRBJ2-7; the match to TRBD1 covers 7 bases. This CDR3 has 14 amino acids. The germline CDR1 and CDR2 sequences are SGHRS and YFSETQ. The junction had 6 bases not matched to a gene; V was cut back by 3 bases and J by 3 bases. The CDR3 DNA sequence: TGCGCCAGCAGCTATGACGGGACAGTCTACGAGCAGTACTTC. It yields the protein CASSYDGTVYEQYF.

The chain has TRBV9 and TRBJ2-2; 7 bases are shared with TRBD2. The CDR3 spans 16 residues. Germline assignment: CDR1 SGDLS and CDR2 YYNGEE. Trimming cost V 4 bases and J 0 bases; bases outside gene matches: 6. In DNA form, the CDR3 reads TGTGCCAGCAGCCCCTGGGGGGGGGCGAACACCGGGGAGCTGTTTTTT. Translated, it gives CASSPWGGANTGELFF.

This chain connects TRBV6-5 to TRBJ2-3, with 8 nucleotides matching TRBD2. The CDR3 covers 15 residues. Germline lookup yields CDR1 MNHEY and CDR2 SVGAGI. The V and J ends lost 8 bases and 0 bases, in that order; junction bases with no gene match: 7. The CDR3 region is CASHFSGASTDTQYF. In DNA form, the CDR3 reads TGTGCCAGCCATTTTAGCGGGGCGAGCACAGATACGCAGTATTTT.

The DNA for the CDR3 is TGCAGCGTTGAAGCGGCTGCCACAGGGGGCGCGGGCGAGCAGTACTTC. Its protein product is CSVEAAATGGAGEQYF. The gene calls are TRBV29-1 and TRBJ2-7, with TRBD1 matching 9 bases. V gave up 1 base and J gave up 6 bases; unmatched junction bases: 13. From germline, CDR1 is SQVTM and CDR2 ANQGSEA. The CDR3 spans 16 residues.

The V gene is TRBV5-4, the J gene TRBJ1-2, with D maybe TRBD1 (5 bases). In germline, CDR1 is SGHNT, CDR2 YYREEE (reference sequence). V shed 5 bases and J shed 4 bases, with 12 bases lying between them. The CDR3 extends over 13 amino acids. The DNA of the CDR3 is TGTGCCAGCAGGGCCGGGGGAGGCTATGGCTACACCTTC. This sequence encodes CASRAGGGYGYTF.

This chain joins TRBV9 and TRBJ1-6; tentatively, D is TRBD1 (5 bases). Germline V lookup: CDR1 SGDLS, CDR2 YYNGEE. This CDR3 spans 13 amino acids. The V end was cut by 3 bases, the J end by 7 bases, with 8 bases between. CDR3 sequence reads: CASSEGLNSPLHF. CDR3 coding DNA: TGTGCCAGCAGCGAGGGACTCAATTCACCCCTCCACTTT.

V and J are TRBV6-2 or TRBV6-3 and TRBJ2-2; D ambiguous. The CDR3 is made up of 15 amino acids. V lost 2 bases and J 0 bases, leaving 7 bases between the germline ends. The germline V gene encodes CDR1 MNHEY and CDR2 SVGEGT. CDR3 in amino acids: CASSYPGPNTGELFF. The CDR3 DNA follows: TGTGCCAGCAGTTACCCAGGTCCGAACACCGGGGAGCTGTTTTTT.

This chain uses TRBV5-4 with TRBJ1-2; D is unresolved. The length of the CDR3 is 12 residues. V lost 0 bases and J lost 8, with 8 bases in between. Germline loops: CDR1 SGHNT, CDR2 YYREEE (reference sequence). For the CDR3, the DNA is TGTGCCAGCAGCTTGGGGATCGGGGGCTACACCTTC. Translated, it gives CASSLGIGGYTF.

In its sample, this clone was seen once. V is TRBV5-1 and J is TRBJ2-2; D gene ambiguous. Trimming removed 0 bases from V and 4 bases from J, with 10 bases in between. CDR3 size: 15 residues. Germline V gene data show CDR1 as SGHRS and CDR2 as YFSETQ. The DNA for the CDR3 is TGCGCCAGCAGCTTGGTATTCGGTTCCACCGGGGAGCTGTTTTTT. Translating gives CASSLVFGSTGELFF.

V usage is TRBV7-3 and J usage is TRBJ2-7, with a possible D match to TRBD2 (6 bases). The CDR3 is 15 residues long. Per germline, CDR1 SGHTA and CDR2 FQGTGA. Trimming cost V 1 base and J 3 bases, with 13 bases left between them. As DNA, the CDR3 is TGTGCCAGCAGCTTAAATGGGGGAGGACGCTACGAGCAGTACTTC. This gives the protein CASSLNGGGRYEQYF.

This clone appeared a single time. The chain carries TRBV18 and TRBJ1-6; 11 nucleotides align to TRBD1. Germline V gene data show CDR1 as KGHSH and CDR2 as LQKENI. The CDR3 is made up of 18 amino acids. With V trimmed by 3 bases and J by 6 bases, 10 bases remained unmatched. The CDR3 DNA reads TGTGCCAGCTCACCCACCCTAGGACAGGGGGCCGGTAATTCACCCCTCCACTTT. Its protein product is CASSPTLGQGAGNSPLHF.

V and J are TRBV9 and TRBJ1-1; TRBD1 agrees at 9 bases. The V gene's germline CDR1 is SGDLS and CDR2 YYNGEE. V gave up 3 bases and J gave up 2 bases; unmatched junction bases: 14. This CDR3 region has 18 residues. The CDR3 nucleotides are TGTGCCAGCAGCGCCAGTCCCGGGACAGGGAGTGGTAACACTGAAGCTTTCTTT. Translation: CASSASPGTGSGNTEAFF.

CDR3 sequence: CSVEKPTGELFF. CDR3 DNA sequence: TGCAGCGTTGAAAAGCCCACCGGGGAGCTGTTTTTT. The chain uses TRBV29-1 and TRBJ2-2; no definite D call. V was cut by 2 bases and J by 4 bases, with 5 bases left in between. The CDR3 runs 12 residues. Per the germline V gene, CDR1 is SQVTM and CDR2 is ANQGSEA.

This clone was seen a handful of times. The CDR3 DNA sequence: TGTGCCAGCAGCTTGATAAGGGGCCCTAACAGGTCCCTCCACTTT. Protein: CASSLIRGPNRSLHF. The rearrangement joins TRBV5-5 to TRBJ1-6, with a weak D call TRBD1 (5 bases). The V gene lost 1 base and the J gene lost 14 bases, with 19 bases spanning the gap. Germline lookup yields CDR1 SGHKS and CDR2 YYEKEE (reference sequence). This CDR3 has 15 residues.

This clone was counted once. The genes are TRBV5-6 and TRBJ2-2; D gene uncertain. Trimming stripped 0 bases from V and 9 bases from J, with 6 bases between. This CDR3 has 12 residues. From germline, CDR1 is SGHDT and CDR2 YYEEEE. CDR3 sequence (DNA): TGTGCCAGCAGCTTGGCTGGGCGGGAGCTGTTTTTT. Its protein is CASSLAGRELFF.